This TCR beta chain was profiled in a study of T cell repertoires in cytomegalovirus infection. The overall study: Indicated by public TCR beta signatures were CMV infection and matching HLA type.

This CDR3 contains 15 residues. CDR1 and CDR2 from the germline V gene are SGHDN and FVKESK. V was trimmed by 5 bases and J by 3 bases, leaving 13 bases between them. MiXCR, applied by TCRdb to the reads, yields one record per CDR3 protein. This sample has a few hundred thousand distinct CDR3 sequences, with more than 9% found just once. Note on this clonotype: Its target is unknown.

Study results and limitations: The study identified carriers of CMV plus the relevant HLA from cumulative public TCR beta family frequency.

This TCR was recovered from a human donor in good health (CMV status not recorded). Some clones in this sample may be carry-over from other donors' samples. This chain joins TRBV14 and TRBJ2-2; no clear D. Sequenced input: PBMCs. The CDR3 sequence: CASSSGIQYTGELFF. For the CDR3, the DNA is TGTGCCAGCAGCTCTGGGATCCAATACACCGGGGAGCTGTTTTTT. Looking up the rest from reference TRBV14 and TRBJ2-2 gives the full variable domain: EAGVTQFPSHSVIEKGQTVTLRCDPISGHDNLYWYRRVMGKEIKFLLHFVKESKQDESGMPNNRFLAERTGGTYSTLKVQPAELEDSGVYFCASSSGIQYTGELFFGEGSRLTVL.